This T cell receptor beta chain was captured in a study of identical twins. This clonotype has just a few counts. Its antigen remains unidentified. The CDR3 has 14 amino acids. V shed 4 bases, J shed 6 bases, and the junction held 4 bases outside the gene matches. Germline V gene data show CDR1 as SGHRS and CDR2 as YFSETQ. Carrying unique molecular identifiers, the cDNA also gained a universal primer site through template switching. TCRdb fed the 5' RACE reads into MiXCR, producing one record per CDR3 protein. The repertoire holds hundreds of thousands of distinct CDR3 sequences, with around 6% as singletons. Study-wide results and limits: Out-of-frame alpha sequences that twins shared showed excess low generation probability. While abundant cord blood beta clonotypes carried fewer insertions, memory repertoires showed no such pattern.

Sample: naive T cells sorted from blood. This receptor was identified in a man aged 18 to 30 in good health. The chain carries TRBV5-1 and TRBJ2-2; 9 bases map to TRBD1. The CDR3 region is CASSRDRGAGELFF. In DNA, the CDR3 is TGCGCCAGCAGCCGCGACAGGGGGGCCGGGGAGCTGTTTTTT.